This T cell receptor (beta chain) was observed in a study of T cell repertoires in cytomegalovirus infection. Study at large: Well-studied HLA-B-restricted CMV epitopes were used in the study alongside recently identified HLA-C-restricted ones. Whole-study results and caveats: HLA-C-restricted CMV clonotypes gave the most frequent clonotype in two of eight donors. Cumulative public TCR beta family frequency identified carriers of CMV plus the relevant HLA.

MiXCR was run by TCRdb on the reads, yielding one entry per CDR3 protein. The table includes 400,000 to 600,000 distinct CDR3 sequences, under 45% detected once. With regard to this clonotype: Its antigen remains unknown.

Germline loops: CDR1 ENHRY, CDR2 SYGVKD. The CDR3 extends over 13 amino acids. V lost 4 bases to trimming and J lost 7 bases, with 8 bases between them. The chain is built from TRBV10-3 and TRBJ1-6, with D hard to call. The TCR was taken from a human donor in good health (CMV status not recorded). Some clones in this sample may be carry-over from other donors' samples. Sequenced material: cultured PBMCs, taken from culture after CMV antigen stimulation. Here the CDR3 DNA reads TGTGCCATCAGTGTCTCAGACAATTCACCCCTCCACTTT. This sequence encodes CAISVSDNSPLHF.